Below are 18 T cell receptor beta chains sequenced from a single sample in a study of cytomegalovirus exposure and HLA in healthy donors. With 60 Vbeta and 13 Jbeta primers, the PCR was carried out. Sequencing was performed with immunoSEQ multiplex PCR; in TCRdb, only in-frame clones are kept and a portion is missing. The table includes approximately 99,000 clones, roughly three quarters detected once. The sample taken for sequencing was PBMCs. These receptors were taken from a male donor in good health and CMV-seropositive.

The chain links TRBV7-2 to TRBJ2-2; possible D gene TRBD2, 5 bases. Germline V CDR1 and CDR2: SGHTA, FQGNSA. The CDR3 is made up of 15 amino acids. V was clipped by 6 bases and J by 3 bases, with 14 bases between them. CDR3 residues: CASRDKVGDTGELFF. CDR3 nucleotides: TGTGCCAGCAGAGACAAAGTCGGGGACACCGGGGAGCTGTTTTTT.

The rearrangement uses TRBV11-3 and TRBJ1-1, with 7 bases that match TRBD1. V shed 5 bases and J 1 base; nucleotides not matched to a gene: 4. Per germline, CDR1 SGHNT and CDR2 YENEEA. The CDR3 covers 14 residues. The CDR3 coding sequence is TGTGCCAGCAGCGCGGGACAGCCGAACACTGAAGCTTTCTTT. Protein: CASSAGQPNTEAFF.

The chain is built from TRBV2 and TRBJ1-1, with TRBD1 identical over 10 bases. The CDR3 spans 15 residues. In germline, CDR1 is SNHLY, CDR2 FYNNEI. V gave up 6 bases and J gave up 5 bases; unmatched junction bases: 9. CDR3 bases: TGTGCCAGCAGCCCAAGAGGGACAGGGGTGACTGAAGCTTTCTTT. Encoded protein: CASSPRGTGVTEAFF.

CDR3 nucleotides: TGTGCCAGCAGCTCAATCCGGGACAGGGAAAAAAATTCACCCCTCCACTTT. Its translation: CASSSIRDREKNSPLHF. This sequence joins TRBV7-6 and TRBJ1-6, with 9 bases that match TRBD1. Trimming removed 4 bases from V and 7 bases from J; junction bases left unmatched: 11. The CDR3 totals 17 residues. Germline V lookup: CDR1 SGHVS, CDR2 FNYEAQ.

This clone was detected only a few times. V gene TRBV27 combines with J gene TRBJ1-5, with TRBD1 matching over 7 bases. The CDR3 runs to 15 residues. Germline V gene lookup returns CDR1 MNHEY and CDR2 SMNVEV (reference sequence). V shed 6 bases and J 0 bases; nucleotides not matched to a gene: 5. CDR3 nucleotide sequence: TGTGCCAGCAGGCCCGGGACAGTTAGCAATCAGCCCCAGCATTTT. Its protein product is CASRPGTVSNQPQHF.

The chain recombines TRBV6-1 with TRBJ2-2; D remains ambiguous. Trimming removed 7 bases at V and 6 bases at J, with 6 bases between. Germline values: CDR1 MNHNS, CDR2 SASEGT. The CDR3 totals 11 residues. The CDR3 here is CASNGPGELFF. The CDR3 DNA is TGTGCCAGCAATGGGCCCGGGGAGCTGTTTTTT.

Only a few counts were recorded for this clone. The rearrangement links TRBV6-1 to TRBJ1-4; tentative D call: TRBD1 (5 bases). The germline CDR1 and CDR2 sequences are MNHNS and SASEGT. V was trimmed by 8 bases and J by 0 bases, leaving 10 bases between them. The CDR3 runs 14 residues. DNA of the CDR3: TGTGCCAGCGGCAGACAGACAACTAATGAAAAACTGTTTTTT. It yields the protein CASGRQTTNEKLFF.

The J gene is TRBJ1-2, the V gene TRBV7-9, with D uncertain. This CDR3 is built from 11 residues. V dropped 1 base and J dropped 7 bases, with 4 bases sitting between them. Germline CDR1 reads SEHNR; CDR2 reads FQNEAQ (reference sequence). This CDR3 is CASSLVSGYTF. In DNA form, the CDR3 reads TGTGCCAGCAGCTTAGTATCTGGCTACACCTTC.

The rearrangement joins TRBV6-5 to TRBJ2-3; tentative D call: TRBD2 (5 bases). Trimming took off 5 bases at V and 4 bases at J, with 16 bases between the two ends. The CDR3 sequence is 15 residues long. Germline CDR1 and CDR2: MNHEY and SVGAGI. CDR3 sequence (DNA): TGTGCCAGCAGTGCCAACTCGCTAGCCCCAGATACGCAGTATTTT. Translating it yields CASSANSLAPDTQYF.

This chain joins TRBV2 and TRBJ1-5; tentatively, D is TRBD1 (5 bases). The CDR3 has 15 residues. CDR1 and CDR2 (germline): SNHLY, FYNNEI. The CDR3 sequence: CASWGQALGNQPQHF. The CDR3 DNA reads TGTGCGAGTTGGGGCCAGGCCCTTGGGAATCAGCCCCAGCATTTT.

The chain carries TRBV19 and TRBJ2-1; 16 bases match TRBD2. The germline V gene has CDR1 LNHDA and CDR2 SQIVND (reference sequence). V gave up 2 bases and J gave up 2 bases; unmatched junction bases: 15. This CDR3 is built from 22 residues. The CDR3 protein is CASSIRGGLAGGYRAAYNEQFF. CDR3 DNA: TGTGCCAGTAGTATACGAGGGGGACTAGCGGGGGGGTATCGGGCTGCCTACAATGAGCAGTTCTTC.

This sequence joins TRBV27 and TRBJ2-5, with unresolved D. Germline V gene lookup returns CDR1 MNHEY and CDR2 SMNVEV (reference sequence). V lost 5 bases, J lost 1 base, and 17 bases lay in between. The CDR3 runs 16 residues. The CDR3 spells CASSPTVGTLQETQYF. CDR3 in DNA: TGTGCCAGCAGTCCCACAGTGGGTACTCTCCAAGAGACCCAGTACTTC.

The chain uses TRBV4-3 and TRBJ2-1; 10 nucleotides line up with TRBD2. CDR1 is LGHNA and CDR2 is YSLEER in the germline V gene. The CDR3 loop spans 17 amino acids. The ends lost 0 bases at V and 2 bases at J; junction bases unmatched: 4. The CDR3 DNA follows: TGCGCCAGCAGCCAAGAGGGAAGCGGGGGGGCCTACAATGAGCAGTTCTTC. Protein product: CASSQEGSGGAYNEQFF.

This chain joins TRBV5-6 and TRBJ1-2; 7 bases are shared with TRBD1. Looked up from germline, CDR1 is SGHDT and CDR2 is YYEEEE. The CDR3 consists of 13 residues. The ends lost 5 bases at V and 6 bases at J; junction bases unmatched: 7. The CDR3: CASRPGTANGYTF. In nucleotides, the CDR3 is TGTGCCAGCAGGCCGGGGACAGCTAATGGCTACACCTTC.

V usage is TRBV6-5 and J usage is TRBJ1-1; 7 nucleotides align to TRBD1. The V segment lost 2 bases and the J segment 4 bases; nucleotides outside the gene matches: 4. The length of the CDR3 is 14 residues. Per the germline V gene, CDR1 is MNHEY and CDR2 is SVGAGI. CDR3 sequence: CASSYRTGGTEAFF. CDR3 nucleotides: TGTGCCAGCAGTTACCGGACAGGAGGCACTGAAGCTTTCTTT.

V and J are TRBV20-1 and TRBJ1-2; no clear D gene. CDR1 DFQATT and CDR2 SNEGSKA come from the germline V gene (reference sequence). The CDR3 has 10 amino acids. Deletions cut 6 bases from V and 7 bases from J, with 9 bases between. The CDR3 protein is CSAMTGGYTF. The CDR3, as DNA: TGCAGTGCCATGACTGGTGGCTACACCTTC.

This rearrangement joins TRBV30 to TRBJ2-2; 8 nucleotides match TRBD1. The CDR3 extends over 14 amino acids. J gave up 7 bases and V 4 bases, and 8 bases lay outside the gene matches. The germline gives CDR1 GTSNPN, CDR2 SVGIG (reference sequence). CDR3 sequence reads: CAWTLDREHGELFF. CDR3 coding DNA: TGTGCCTGGACCTTGGACAGGGAACACGGGGAGCTGTTTTTT.

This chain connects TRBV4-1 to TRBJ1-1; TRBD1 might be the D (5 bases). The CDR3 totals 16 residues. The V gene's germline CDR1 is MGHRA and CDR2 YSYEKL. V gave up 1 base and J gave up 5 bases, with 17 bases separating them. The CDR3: CASSQGRGGAWTEAFF. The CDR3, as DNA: TGCGCCAGCAGCCAAGGGAGGGGTGGGGCTTGGACTGAAGCTTTCTTT.